This T cell receptor (beta chain) was recovered during a study of blood T cell repertoires in COVID-19 (dated by TCRdb to the early 2020s). Some background on the complete study: Samples covering the acute and convalescent phases of COVID-19 were provided by collaborators in the United States, Italy and Spain. The prospective study material was composed of cDNA or gDNA derived from T cells, B-cell-depleted T cells, or PBMCs. The dataset comprised deeply sampled blood TCRbeta repertoires from subjects exposed to, actively infected with, or recovered from COVID-19. A freely available public database, intended as a resource for researchers studying the immune response to SARS-CoV-2, is where the repertoires were released. Samples came from the ongoing ImmuneRACE study (first 160 participants) plus 1,254 subjects from 6 global collaborators. Sample metadata almost always included a de-identified subject ID, COVID-19 status, age in years and sex. HLA class I and class II types, where available, came from metadata supplied by the sample provider rather than from assay-based typing.

CDR1 and CDR2, looked up from the germline V gene, are SGHAT and FQNNGV. Here V drops 4 bases and J drops 4 bases, and the junction holds 3 bases not matched to any gene. The CDR3 measures 14 amino acids from cysteine to phenylalanine. The CDR3 DNA has 42 bases and is translated from base 1. TCRbeta CDR3 regions were amplified from genomic DNA by means of the immunoSEQ Assay, a bias-controlled multiplex PCR. In the authors' own workflow: Nucleated cell counts per sample were estimated from amplification of reference gene primers within the assay. Sequence reads were collapsed and filtered to measure the absolute abundance of every unique TCRbeta CDR3 rearrangement. Productive Simpson clonality was computed per sample as the square root of Simpson's diversity index over productive rearrangements. TCRdb carries this immuneACCESS record with in-frame sequences only. Its versions omit some clonotypes, under half of them owing to an unresolved V gene in the studies checked, with the rest unexplained. The DNA gave D and trimming, while V, J and clone size come from that table. The sample has roughly 120,000 clones on record, less than 90% of them singletons. The top ten clonotypes cover 1.9% of the sample.

The paper as a whole reports these results and caveats: The quantity of clinical and demographic metadata differed by source and by participant and was supplied without curation.

Collaborating institutions collected whole blood in K2EDTA tubes following their own protocols. For TCRbeta analysis, collaborators shipped samples as frozen whole blood, isolated PBMCs, or DNA extracted from either of those sample types. As to this clone: The target of this receptor is not known. The input lacks base qualities; no much larger clone sits a single base away.

In this chain, TRBV11-2 is recombined with TRBJ2-7, with 11 bases matching TRBD2. The receptor comes from a man in his 70s with acute or convalescent COVID-19. The sequencing sample was made of peripheral blood. The CDR3 protein sequence reads: CASSSLAGGYEQYF. The sequenced DNA is TGTGCCAGCAGCTCCCTAGCGGGGGGATACGAGCAGTACTTC.